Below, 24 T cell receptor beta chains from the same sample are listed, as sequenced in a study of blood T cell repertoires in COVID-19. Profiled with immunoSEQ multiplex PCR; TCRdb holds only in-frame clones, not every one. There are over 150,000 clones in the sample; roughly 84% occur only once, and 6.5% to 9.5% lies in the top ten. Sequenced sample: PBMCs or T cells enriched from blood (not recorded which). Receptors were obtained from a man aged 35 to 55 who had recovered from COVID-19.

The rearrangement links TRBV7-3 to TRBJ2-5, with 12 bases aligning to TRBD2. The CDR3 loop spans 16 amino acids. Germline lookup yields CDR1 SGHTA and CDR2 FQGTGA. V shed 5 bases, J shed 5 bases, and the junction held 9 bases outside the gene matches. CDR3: CASSPTSGGMLETQYF. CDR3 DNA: TGTGCCAGCAGCCCGACTAGCGGGGGAATGTTGGAGACCCAGTACTTC.

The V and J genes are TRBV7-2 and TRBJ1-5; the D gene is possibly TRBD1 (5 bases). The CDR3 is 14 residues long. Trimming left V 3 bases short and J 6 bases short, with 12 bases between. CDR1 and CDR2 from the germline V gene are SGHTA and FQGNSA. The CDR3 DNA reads TGTGCCAGCAGCTTTTCCAACGGGGGTCAGCCCCAGCATTTT. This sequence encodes CASSFSNGGQPQHF.

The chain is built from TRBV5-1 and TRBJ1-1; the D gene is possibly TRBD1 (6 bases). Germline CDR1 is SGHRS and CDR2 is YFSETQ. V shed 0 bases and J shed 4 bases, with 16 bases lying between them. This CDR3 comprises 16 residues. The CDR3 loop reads CASSLGGTGWSTEAFF. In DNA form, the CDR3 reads TGCGCCAGCAGCTTGGGGGGAACAGGGTGGAGCACTGAAGCTTTCTTT.

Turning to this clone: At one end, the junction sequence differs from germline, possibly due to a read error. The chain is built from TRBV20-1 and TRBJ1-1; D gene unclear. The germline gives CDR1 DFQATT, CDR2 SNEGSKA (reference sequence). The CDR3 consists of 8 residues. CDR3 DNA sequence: TGCAGTGCTTCAGATGGTATATTT. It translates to CSASDGIF.

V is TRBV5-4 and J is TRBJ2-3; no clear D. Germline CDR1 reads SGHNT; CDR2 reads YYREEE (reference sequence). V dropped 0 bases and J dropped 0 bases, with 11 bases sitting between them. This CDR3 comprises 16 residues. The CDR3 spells CASSLAESRSTDTQYF. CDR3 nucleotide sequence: TGTGCCAGCAGCTTGGCCGAATCCAGAAGCACAGATACGCAGTATTTT.

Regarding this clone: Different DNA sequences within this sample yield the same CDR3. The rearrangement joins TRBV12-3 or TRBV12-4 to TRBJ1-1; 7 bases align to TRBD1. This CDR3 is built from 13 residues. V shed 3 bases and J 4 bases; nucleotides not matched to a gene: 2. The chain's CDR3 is CASSFNRGTEAFF. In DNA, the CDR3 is TGTGCCAGCAGTTTCAACAGGGGCACTGAAGCTTTCTTT.

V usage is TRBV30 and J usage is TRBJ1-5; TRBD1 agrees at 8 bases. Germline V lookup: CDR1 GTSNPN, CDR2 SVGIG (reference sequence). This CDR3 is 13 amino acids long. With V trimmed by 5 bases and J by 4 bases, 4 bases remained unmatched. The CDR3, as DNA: TGTGCCTGGCGGGGACAGGCGAATCAGCCCCAGCATTTT. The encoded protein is CAWRGQANQPQHF.

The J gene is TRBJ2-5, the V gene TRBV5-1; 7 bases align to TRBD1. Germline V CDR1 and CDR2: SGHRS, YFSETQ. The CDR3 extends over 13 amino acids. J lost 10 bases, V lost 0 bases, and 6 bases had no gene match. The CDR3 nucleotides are TGCGCCAGCAGCTTGGCCCTCAGGGGGTTCCAGTACTTC. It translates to CASSLALRGFQYF.

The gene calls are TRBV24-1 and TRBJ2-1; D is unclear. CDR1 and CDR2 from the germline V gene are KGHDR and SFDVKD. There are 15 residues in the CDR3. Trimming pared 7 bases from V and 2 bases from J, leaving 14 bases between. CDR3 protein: CATSRTVGTYNEQFF. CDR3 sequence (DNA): TGTGCCACCAGCAGAACAGTCGGCACCTACAATGAGCAGTTCTTC.

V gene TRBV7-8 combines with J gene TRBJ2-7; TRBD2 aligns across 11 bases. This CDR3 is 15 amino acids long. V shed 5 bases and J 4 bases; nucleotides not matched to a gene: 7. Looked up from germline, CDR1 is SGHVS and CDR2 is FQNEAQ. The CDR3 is CASSQSLAGGYEQYF. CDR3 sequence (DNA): TGTGCCAGCAGCCAATCTTTAGCGGGGGGGTACGAGCAGTACTTC. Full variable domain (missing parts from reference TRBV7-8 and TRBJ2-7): GAGVSQSPRYKVAKRGQDVALRCDPISGHVSLFWYQQALGQGPEFLTYFQNEAQLDKSGLPSDRFFAERPEGSVSTLKIQRTQQEDSAVYLCASSQSLAGGYEQYFGPGTRLTVT.

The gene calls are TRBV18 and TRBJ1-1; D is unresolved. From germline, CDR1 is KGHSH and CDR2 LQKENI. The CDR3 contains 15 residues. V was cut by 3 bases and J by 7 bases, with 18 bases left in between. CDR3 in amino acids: CASSPPSYGENEAFF. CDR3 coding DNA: TGTGCCAGCTCACCTCCGAGTTATGGTGAGAATGAAGCTTTCTTT.

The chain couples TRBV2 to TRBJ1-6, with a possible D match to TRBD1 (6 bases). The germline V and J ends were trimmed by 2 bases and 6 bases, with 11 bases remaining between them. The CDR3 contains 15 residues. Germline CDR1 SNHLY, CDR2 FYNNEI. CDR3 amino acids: CASSESGGRNSPLHF. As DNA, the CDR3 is TGTGCCAGCAGTGAATCGGGGGGGCGTAATTCACCCCTCCACTTT.

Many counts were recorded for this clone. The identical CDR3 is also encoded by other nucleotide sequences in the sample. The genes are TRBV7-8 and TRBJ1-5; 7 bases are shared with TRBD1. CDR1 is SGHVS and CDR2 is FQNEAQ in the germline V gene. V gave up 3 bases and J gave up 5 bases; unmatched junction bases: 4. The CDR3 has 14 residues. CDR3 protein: CASSLGTVDQPQHF. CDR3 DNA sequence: TGTGCCAGCAGCTTGGGGACAGTGGATCAGCCCCAGCATTTT.

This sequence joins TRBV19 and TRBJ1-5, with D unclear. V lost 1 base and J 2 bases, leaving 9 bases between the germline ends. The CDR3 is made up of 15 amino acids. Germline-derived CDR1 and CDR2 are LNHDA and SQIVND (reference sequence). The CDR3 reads CASSIVPTGNQPQHF. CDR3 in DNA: TGTGCCAGTAGTATAGTACCCACGGGCAATCAGCCCCAGCATTTT. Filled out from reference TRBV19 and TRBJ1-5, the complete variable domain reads DGGITQSPKYLFRKEGQNVTLSCEQNLNHDAMYWYRQDPGQGLRLIYYSQIVNDFQKGDIAEGYSVSREKKESFPLTVTSAQKNPTAFYLCASSIVPTGNQPQHFGDGTRLSIL.

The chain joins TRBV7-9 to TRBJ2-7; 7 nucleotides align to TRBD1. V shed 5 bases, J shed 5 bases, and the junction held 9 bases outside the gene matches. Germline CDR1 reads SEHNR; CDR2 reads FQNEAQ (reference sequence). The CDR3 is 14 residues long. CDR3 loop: CASSTDREFDEQYF. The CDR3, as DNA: TGTGCCAGCAGCACAGACAGGGAATTCGACGAGCAGTACTTC.

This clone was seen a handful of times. The CDR3 DNA follows: TGTGCCAGCTATACTCAGCCCGGGAGAACTGAAGCTTTCTTT. Protein: CASYTQPGRTEAFF. The J gene is TRBJ1-1, the V gene TRBV19; D gene unclear. The CDR3 has 14 amino acids. Trimming took 9 bases from V and 5 from J, leaving 19 bases between them. The germline V gene encodes CDR1 LNHDA and CDR2 SQIVND (reference sequence).

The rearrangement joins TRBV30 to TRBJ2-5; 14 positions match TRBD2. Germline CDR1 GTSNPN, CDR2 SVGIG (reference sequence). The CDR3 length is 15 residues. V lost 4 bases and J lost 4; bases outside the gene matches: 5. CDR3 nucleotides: TGTGCCTGGACCCTGGGGACTAGCGGGGGAGAGACCCAGTACTTC. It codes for CAWTLGTSGGETQYF. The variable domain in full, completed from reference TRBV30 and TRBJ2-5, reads SQTIHQWPATLVQPVGSPLSLECTVEGTSNPNLYWYRQAAGRGLQLLFYSVGIGQISSEVPQNLSASRPQDRQFILSSKKLLLSDSGFYLCAWTLGTSGGETQYFGPGTRLLVL.

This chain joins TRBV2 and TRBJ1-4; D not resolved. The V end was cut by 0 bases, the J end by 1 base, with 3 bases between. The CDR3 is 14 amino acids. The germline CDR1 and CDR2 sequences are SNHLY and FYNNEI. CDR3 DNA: TGTGCCAGCAGTGAAGCGCGAACTAATGAAAAACTGTTTTTT. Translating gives CASSEARTNEKLFF.

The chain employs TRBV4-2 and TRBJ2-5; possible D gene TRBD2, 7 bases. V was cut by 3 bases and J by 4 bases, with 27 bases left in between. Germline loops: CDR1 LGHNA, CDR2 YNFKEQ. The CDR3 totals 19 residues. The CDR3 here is CASSHRLTNSRGAGETQYF. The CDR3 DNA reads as TGTGCCAGCAGCCACCGGTTAACGAACAGCCGGGGGGCTGGAGAGACCCAGTACTTC.

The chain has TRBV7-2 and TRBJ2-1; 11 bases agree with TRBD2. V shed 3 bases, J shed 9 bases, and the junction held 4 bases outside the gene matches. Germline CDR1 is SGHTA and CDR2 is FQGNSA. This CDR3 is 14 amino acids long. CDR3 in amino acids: CASSFSGGAAEQFF. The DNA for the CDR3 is TGTGCCAGCAGCTTTAGCGGGGGGGCGGCTGAGCAGTTCTTC.

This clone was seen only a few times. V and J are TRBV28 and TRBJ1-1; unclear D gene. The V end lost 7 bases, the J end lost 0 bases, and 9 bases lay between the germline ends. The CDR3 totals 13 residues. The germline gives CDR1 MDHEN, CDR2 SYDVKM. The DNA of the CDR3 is TGTGCCAGCATTCCACGGTTGAACACTGAAGCTTTCTTT. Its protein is CASIPRLNTEAFF.

CDR3 in amino acids: CASSQPRVSIHTIYF. For the CDR3, the DNA is TGCGCCAGCAGCCAACCCAGGGTGTCTATACACACCATATATTTT. The J gene is TRBJ1-3, the V gene TRBV4-1; D might be TRBD1 (5 bases). V was pared by 2 bases and J by 8 bases, with 16 bases between. Germline values: CDR1 MGHRA, CDR2 YSYEKL. The CDR3 consists of 15 residues.

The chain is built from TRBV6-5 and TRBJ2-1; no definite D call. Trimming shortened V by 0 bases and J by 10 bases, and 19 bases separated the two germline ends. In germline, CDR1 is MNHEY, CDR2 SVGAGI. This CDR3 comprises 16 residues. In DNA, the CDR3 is TGTGCCAGCAGTTACTCGGGTTCCAACAAACTCGGGGAGCAGTTCTTC. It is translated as CASSYSGSNKLGEQFF.

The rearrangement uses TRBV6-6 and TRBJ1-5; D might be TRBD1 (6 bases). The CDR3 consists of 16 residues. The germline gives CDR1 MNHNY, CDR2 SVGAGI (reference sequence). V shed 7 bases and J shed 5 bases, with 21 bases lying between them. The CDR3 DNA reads TGTGCCAGCACCAACATCGACAGGTACTATGATCAGCCCCAGCATTTT. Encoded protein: CASTNIDRYYDQPQHF.